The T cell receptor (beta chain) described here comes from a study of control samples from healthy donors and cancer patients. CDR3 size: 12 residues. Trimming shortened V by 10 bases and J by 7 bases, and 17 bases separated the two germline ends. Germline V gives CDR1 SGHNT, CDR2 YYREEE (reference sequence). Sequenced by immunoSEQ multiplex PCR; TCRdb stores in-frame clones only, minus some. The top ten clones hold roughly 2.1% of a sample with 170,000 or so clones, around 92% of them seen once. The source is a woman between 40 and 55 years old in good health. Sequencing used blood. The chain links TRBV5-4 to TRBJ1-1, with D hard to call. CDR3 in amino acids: CAGESAMGEAFF. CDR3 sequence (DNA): TGTGCCGGCGAGTCGGCAATGGGTGAAGCTTTCTTT.